This record concerns one T cell receptor (beta chain) sequence. Its antigen is unknown. Germline CDR1 reads LGHNA; CDR2 reads YNFKEQ. The CDR3 covers 17 residues. After removal of 3 bases from V and 5 bases from J, the junction contained 10 bases not matched to a gene. The data belong to a study of lymphopenia after photon versus proton radiotherapy. Study-wide points: Proton therapy kept repertoires fairly stable, unlike photons, which gained effector/memory cells. Post-nadir diversity loss with photons came from oligoclonal expansion, particularly CD8+ Temra cells.

Measured with immunoSEQ multiplex PCR; TCRdb has only the in-frame clones, and not every one. The table lists 150,000 to 200,000 clones, roughly nine tenths of them singletons. This sequence originates from a man over 45 with gastric cancer. This rearrangement joins TRBV4-2 to TRBJ2-7, with 13 bases aligning to TRBD2. The sample was peripheral blood, taken from a patient treated with photon-based radiotherapy. CDR3 DNA sequence: TGTGCCAGCAGCCAGCCCACTAGCGGGAGGGCCCACGACGAGCAGTACTTC. Protein sequence: CASSQPTSGRAHDEQYF.